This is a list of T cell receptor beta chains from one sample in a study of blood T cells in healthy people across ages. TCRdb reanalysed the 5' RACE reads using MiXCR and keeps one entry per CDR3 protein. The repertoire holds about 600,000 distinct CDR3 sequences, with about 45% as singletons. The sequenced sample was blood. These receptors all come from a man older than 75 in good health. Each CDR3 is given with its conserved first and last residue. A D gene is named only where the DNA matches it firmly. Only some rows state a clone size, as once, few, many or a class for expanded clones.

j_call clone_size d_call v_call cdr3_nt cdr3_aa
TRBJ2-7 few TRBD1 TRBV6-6 TGTGCCAGCAGTTACTGGGACAGGGTCTACTTC CASSYWDRVYF
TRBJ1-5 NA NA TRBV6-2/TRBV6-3 TGTGCCAGCGATGGTTCAGGGTTAAGCAATCAGCCCCAGCATTTT CASDGSGLSNQPQHF
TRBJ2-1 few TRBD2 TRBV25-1 TGTGCCAGCAGTGGGCGGTATAGCGGGGGAATGAATGAGCAGTTCTTC CASSGRYSGGMNEQFF
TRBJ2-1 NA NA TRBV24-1 TGTGCCACCAGTGACGGGACCGTGGGGAATGAGCAGTTCTTC CATSDGTVGNEQFF
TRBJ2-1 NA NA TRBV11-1 TGTGCCAGCAGCGAGGGACCCGAGGGGTTCAATGAGCAGTTCTTC CASSEGPEGFNEQFF
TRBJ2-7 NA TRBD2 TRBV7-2 TGTGCCAGCAGCTTAGCCCCGGGACTAGCGGGGGCCTACGAGCAGTACTTC CASSLAPGLAGAYEQYF
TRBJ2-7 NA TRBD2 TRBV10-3 TGTGCCACCTGGACCGGGGGGATCTCCTACGAGCAGTACTTC CATWTGGISYEQYF
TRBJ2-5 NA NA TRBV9 TGTGCCGGCAGCCAAGGACGGTCTCAAGAGACCCAGTACTTC CAGSQGRSQETQYF
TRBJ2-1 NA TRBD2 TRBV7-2 TGTGCCAGCAGCTTAGATTTCGGCGCGGGAGGGGAGCAGTTCTTC CASSLDFGAGGEQFF
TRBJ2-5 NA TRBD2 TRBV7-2 TGTGCCAGCAGCTCAACTAGCGGGGGGGTCCGGGAGCAGTACTTC CASSSTSGGVREQYF
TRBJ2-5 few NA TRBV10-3 TGTGCCATCAGTGAGTGGCTAGGAGAGACCCAGTACTTC CAISEWLGETQYF
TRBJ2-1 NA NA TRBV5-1 TGCGCCAGCAGCCACGACCGGACCATCGCCCGGTCCAATGAGCAGTTCTTC CASSHDRTIARSNEQFF
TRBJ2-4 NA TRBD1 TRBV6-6 TGTGCCAGCAGTTACGGGGGGACAGGAGGCTTCGTAGACATTCAGTACTTC CASSYGGTGGFVDIQYF
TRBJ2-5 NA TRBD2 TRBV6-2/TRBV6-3 TGTGCCAGCAGTTACCATCCGGGAAGCGGGGAAGAGACCCAGTACTTC CASSYHPGSGEETQYF
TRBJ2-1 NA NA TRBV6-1 TGTGCCAGCAGTGAAGAGGGGCGTTTTGGTGATGAGCAGTTCTTC CASSEEGRFGDEQFF
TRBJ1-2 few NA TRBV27 TGTGCCAGCAGTTTCGGGGGCACCCTGAGTTCTGGCTACACCTTC CASSFGGTLSSGYTF
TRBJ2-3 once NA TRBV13 TGTGCCAGCAGCTTGGGTCCTGAAGTGGGCACAGATACGCAGTATTTT CASSLGPEVGTDTQYF
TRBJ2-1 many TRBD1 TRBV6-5 TGTGCCAGCAGTCCCCGGACAGGGTCCAATGAGCAGTTCTTC CASSPRTGSNEQFF